This is a list of T cell receptor beta chains from one sample in a study of neoadjuvant anti-PD-1 for oral cavity cancer. Generated by immunoSEQ multiplex PCR, the TCRdb table keeps only in-frame clones and is missing some. The sample holds roughly 15,000 clones; roughly three quarters are singletons and the top ten take around 2.5%. The sequencing here drew on PBMCs, taken after nivolumab (anti-PD-1) treatment. These receptors all come from a person aged 35 to 85 with oral cavity squamous cell carcinoma. Both conserved end residues are part of each CDR3. The D gene is left open where the match is weak. Clone size, where shown, is once, few, many, or a class for clones that have expanded.

D | size | J | V | DNA | CDR3
TRBD1 | - | TRBJ1-3 | TRBV9 | TGTGCCAGCAGCGTCCAACAGCCAGGGGGCGGAAACACCATATATTTT | CASSVQQPGGGNTIYF
- | - | TRBJ1-2 | TRBV7-9 | TGTGCCAGCAGCTCCCGCCGAGCCGGGGGGGGTTCTGGTTATGGCTACACCTTC | CASSSRRAGGGSGYGYTF
- | few | TRBJ1-1 | TRBV14 | TGTGCCAGCAGCCAAGATCTGTTCATGAACACTGAAGCTTTCTTT | CASSQDLFMNTEAFF
- | - | TRBJ1-1 | TRBV11-2 | TGTGCCAGCAGACATGCCGGCAGGGGCACTGAAGCTTTCTTT | CASRHAGRGTEAFF
- | - | TRBJ2-5 | TRBV29-1 | TGCAGCGTTGGGCTAAACTACTATGGACAGAAGCAAGAGACCCAGTACTTC | CSVGLNYYGQKQETQYF
- | - | TRBJ2-1 | TRBV7-6 | TGTGCCAGCAGCTTAGGGGTTAGCGATGAGCAGTTCTTC | CASSLGVSDEQFF
- | - | TRBJ1-2 | TRBV28 | TGTGCCAGCAGTTTGAGTCCAGGGAGGGATGGCTACACCTTC | CASSLSPGRDGYTF
- | - | TRBJ2-1 | TRBV2 | TGTGCCAGCAAACTCAACAATGAGCAGTTCTTC | CASKLNNEQFF
TRBD2 | - | TRBJ2-7 | TRBV5-1 | TGCGCCAGCAGCCCGGGACTATCCTACGAGCAGTACTTC | CASSPGLSYEQYF
TRBD2 | - | TRBJ2-3 | TRBV6-4 | TGTGCCAGCAGTTCCGGACTAGCGGAGACAGATACGCAGTATTTT | CASSSGLAETDTQYF
TRBD1 | few | TRBJ1-5 | TRBV30 | TGTGCCTGGAGCCGACAGGGGCTAAATCAGCCCCAGCATTTT | CAWSRQGLNQPQHF
TRBD1 | - | TRBJ2-1 | TRBV28 | TGTGCCAGCAGTTTACCCGGGACAGGTACCTACAATGAGCAGTTCTTC | CASSLPGTGTYNEQFF
- | once | TRBJ2-1 | TRBV15 | TGTGCCACCAGCAGAGGAGAAAACTCCAATGAGCAGTTCTTC | CATSRGENSNEQFF
- | - | TRBJ1-1 | TRBV5-6 | TGTGCCAGCAGCTTGGGAGGACAGCTTGAAGCTTTCTTT | CASSLGGQLEAFF
- | once | TRBJ2-7 | TRBV20-1 | TGCAGTGCAGAGGCCGAATACGAGCAGTACTTC | CSAEAEYEQYF
- | - | TRBJ1-1 | TRBV19 | TGTGCCAGTAGTATAACCAAGAACACTGAAGCTTTCTTT | CASSITKNTEAFF
- | - | TRBJ1-2 | TRBV5-4 | TGTGCCAGCAGCTCGGGGGGTGGACTCTATGGCTACACCTTC | CASSSGGGLYGYTF
- | - | TRBJ1-2 | TRBV15 | TGTGCCATCCGCTGGGGGCCGACATGGGACTATGGCTACACCTTC | CAIRWGPTWDYGYTF
- | - | TRBJ2-2 | TRBV2 | TGTGCCAGCAGTGAGTACACCCCCGCTCAGACCGGGGAGCTGTTTTTT | CASSEYTPAQTGELFF
- | - | TRBJ2-2 | TRBV7-8 | TGTGCCAGCAGCTTTCGCAGCTCATACTGGAAAACCGGGGAGCTGTTTTTT | CASSFRSSYWKTGELFF
- | - | TRBJ2-3 | TRBV13 | TGTGCCAGCCAAAGGTGGGGTCGGTCCCCCCTGAAGCAGTATTTT | CASQRWGRSPLKQYF
- | few | TRBJ2-1 | TRBV11-3 | TGTGCCAGCAGCAAGGCACTAGATTCTTGGGAGCAGTTCTTC | CASSKALDSWEQFF
- | - | TRBJ1-5 | TRBV27 | TGTGCCAGCAGTTTATCGGGGGGTAGCAATCAGCCCCAGCATTTT | CASSLSGGSNQPQHF
- | - | TRBJ1-3 | TRBV9 | TGTGCCAGCAGCGGTGGGGGCGGCCACTCTGGAAACACCATATATTTT | CASSGGGGHSGNTIYF
- | few | TRBJ1-6 | TRBV19 | TGTGCCAGTAGTATTGGTGGGGAGGGGGTTTTGCATTCACCCCTCCACTTT | CASSIGGEGVLHSPLHF
- | - | TRBJ1-2 | TRBV7-9 | TGTGCCAGCAGCCAGACAGGTTATGATGGCTACACCTTC | CASSQTGYDGYTF
TRBD2 | - | TRBJ2-3 | TRBV7-6 | TGTGCCAGCAGCTTAGCGGCGGGGGGAGCGACAGATACGCAGTATTTT | CASSLAAGGATDTQYF
- | - | TRBJ2-7 | TRBV20-1 | TGCAGTGCGAGACTAGAGTACGAGCAGTACTTC | CSARLEYEQYF
- | - | TRBJ2-3 | TRBV6-6 | TGTGCCAGCAGTCCACAGGGTTTCGCAGATACGCAGTATTTT | CASSPQGFADTQYF
- | - | TRBJ2-7 | TRBV29-1 | TGCAGCGTCACAGACGACTCCTACGAGCAGTACTTC | CSVTDDSYEQYF
- | few | TRBJ1-2 | TRBV29-1 | TGCAGCGTTGGGGGGTTTTATGGCTACACCTTC | CSVGGFYGYTF
- | - | TRBJ1-6 | TRBV30 | TGTGCCGGAGGGGGACCCCTGAACTATAATTCACCCCTCCACTTT | CAGGGPLNYNSPLHF
- | - | TRBJ1-3 | TRBV5-4 | TGTGCCAGCAGTCCCGGAGGGGTAGGAAACACCATATATTTT | CASSPGGVGNTIYF
TRBD1 | once | TRBJ2-6 | TRBV29-1 | TGCAGCGTTATGACAGGGCAAATGTACGGGGCCAACGTCCTGACTTTC | CSVMTGQMYGANVLTF